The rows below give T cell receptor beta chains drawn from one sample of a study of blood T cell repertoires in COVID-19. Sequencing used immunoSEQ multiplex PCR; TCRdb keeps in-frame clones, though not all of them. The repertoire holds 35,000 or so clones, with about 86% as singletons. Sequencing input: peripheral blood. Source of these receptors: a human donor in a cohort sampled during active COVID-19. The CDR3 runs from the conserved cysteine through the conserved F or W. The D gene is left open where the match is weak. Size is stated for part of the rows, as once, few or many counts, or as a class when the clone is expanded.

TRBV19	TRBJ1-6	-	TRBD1	CASSGQGSSYNSPLHF	TGTGCCAGTTCTGGACAGGGGAGCTCCTATAATTCACCCCTCCACTTT
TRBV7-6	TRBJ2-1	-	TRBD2	CASSSGLAGLGEQFF	TGTGCCAGCAGCTCAGGGCTAGCGGGCCTTGGGGAGCAGTTCTTC
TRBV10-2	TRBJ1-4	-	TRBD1	CASRVDRSNEKLFF	TGCGCCAGCAGGGTGGACAGGTCTAATGAAAAACTGTTTTTT
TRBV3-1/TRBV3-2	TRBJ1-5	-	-	CASSQANQPQHF	TGTGCCAGCAGCCAAGCTAATCAGCCCCAGCATTTT
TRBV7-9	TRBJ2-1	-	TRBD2	CASSLASGGNEQFF	TGTGCCAGCAGCTTGGCTAGCGGGGGAAATGAGCAGTTCTTC
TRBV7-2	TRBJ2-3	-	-	CASSFYTAGTDTQYF	TGTGCCAGCAGCTTTTACACGGCGGGCACGGATACGCAGTATTTT
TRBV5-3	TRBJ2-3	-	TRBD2	CARSPRSPSPLAGDDTDTQYF	TGTGCCAGAAGCCCAAGGTCACCCTCCCCCCTAGCGGGAGACGACACAGATACGCAGTATTTT
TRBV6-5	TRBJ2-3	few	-	CASINMGSMDTQYF	TGTGCCAGCATTAATATGGGCTCAATGGATACGCAGTATTTT
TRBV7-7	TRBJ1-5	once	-	CASSLVAQGNQPQHF	TGTGCCAGCAGCTTAGTGGCACAGGGAAATCAGCCCCAGCATTTT
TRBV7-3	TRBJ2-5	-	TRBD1	CASSLGTGVTETQYF	TGTGCCAGCAGCTTAGGGACAGGGGTAACGGAGACCCAGTACTTC
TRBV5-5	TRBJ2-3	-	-	CASSLVATSTDTQYF	TGTGCCAGCAGCTTGGTAGCGACTAGCACAGATACGCAGTATTTT
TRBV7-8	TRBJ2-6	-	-	CASSVTGLDLSGANVLTF	TGTGCCAGCAGCGTTACAGGGTTGGACCTTTCTGGGGCCAACGTCCTGACTTTC
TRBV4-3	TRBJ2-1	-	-	CASSFRPGIDEQFF	TGCGCCAGCAGCTTTCGGCCCGGGATCGATGAGCAGTTCTTC
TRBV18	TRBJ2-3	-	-	CASSPGGAADTQYF	TGTGCCAGCTCACCAGGGGGCGCCGCAGATACGCAGTATTTT